These T cell receptor beta chains were read from a single sample in a study of Graves' ophthalmopathy and Graves' hyperthyroidism. Using its own MiXCR run on the multiplex PCR reads, TCRdb lists one record per CDR3 protein. Of about 370,000 distinct CDR3 sequences in the sample, about 15% were seen once. Sequencing used peripheral blood. These receptors were taken from an adult woman with stable Graves' hyperthyroidism. Both conserved end residues are part of each CDR3. The order of the fields is CDR3 protein, clone size, J gene, D gene, V gene. The D gene is left open where the match is weak. Expanded clones get a size class; other rows say once, few or many, or leave the size out.

CASSLGTGYDGYTF,many,TRBJ1-2,TRBD1,TRBV27
CATQPGTGTLYEQYF,many,TRBJ2-7,TRBD1,TRBV2
CASSSGDPGTQPQHF,many,TRBJ1-5,-,TRBV11-3
CASRNDRSEHEQYF,many,TRBJ2-7,-,TRBV6-2/TRBV6-3
CARWTGANTGELFF,-,TRBJ2-2,TRBD1,TRBV6-1
CASRGPGHEQYF,many,TRBJ2-7,-,TRBV12-3/TRBV12-4
CASSIAGDRDNQPQHF,many,TRBJ1-5,TRBD1,TRBV19
CASSLRQEDQPQHF,many,TRBJ1-5,-,TRBV27
CASSLAGYRTNTGELFF,many,TRBJ2-2,-,TRBV7-8
CSVLAPEMAGELFF,-,TRBJ2-2,-,TRBV29-1
CASSPQDYSNQPQHF,many,TRBJ1-5,-,TRBV6-5
CASSSGLAVSGELFF,many,TRBJ2-2,TRBD2,TRBV7-2
CASSLYGRNTGELFF,many,TRBJ2-2,-,TRBV12-3/TRBV12-4
CASSLRHLGGGAKNIQYF,few,TRBJ2-4,-,TRBV12-3/TRBV12-4
CASSDWTGGNQPQHF,many,TRBJ1-5,TRBD1,TRBV6-1
CASHNSYEQYF,many,TRBJ2-7,-,TRBV10-3
CASSFDRATYEQYF,many,TRBJ2-7,TRBD1,TRBV5-6
CASSHTDYSYEQYF,many,TRBJ2-7,-,TRBV4-1
CASSYNSPNNSPLHF,-,TRBJ1-6,-,TRBV12-3/TRBV12-4
CASSLAGWQHYGYTF,many,TRBJ1-2,-,TRBV5-1
CASSIWGAQTQPQHF,many,TRBJ1-5,-,TRBV19
CASSFLDRGPGELFF,many,TRBJ2-2,TRBD1,TRBV28
CASSQDSNSPLHF,many,TRBJ1-6,-,TRBV4-2
CASSGLGPLAFF,many,TRBJ1-1,-,TRBV7-8
CASSLTGRTSYEQYF,-,TRBJ2-7,-,TRBV28
CASSPKQGFGQPQHF,-,TRBJ1-5,-,TRBV12-3/TRBV12-4
CASSATGGSNYGYTF,many,TRBJ1-2,TRBD1,TRBV7-8
CASSPPGTGNTEAFF,many,TRBJ1-1,-,TRBV18
CASSYSYRDRDNSYEQYF,-,TRBJ2-7,TRBD1,TRBV6-2/TRBV6-3
CASSFPEGLSKNIQYF,many,TRBJ2-4,-,TRBV19
CASSLGQGGSGYTF,many,TRBJ1-2,TRBD1,TRBV13
CASSAYYEQYF,many,TRBJ2-7,-,TRBV28
CASSFGLGGELFF,many,TRBJ2-2,-,TRBV12-3/TRBV12-4
CASSYYQGANYGYTF,many,TRBJ1-2,-,TRBV6-5
CASREGAGVGTGELFF,many,TRBJ2-2,TRBD2,TRBV6-4
CSVLRWVGTASSEQYF,many,TRBJ2-7,TRBD1,TRBV29-1
CASSPDRAGDEAFF,few,TRBJ1-1,TRBD1,TRBV5-1
CSARDWGASYEQYF,many,TRBJ2-7,-,TRBV20-1
CASSVTDSNSPLHF,-,TRBJ1-6,-,TRBV9
CASTTPRDSHLRNQPQHF,few,TRBJ1-5,TRBD1,TRBV28
CASTNGLTESPLHF,many,TRBJ1-6,-,TRBV12-3/TRBV12-4